This T cell receptor (beta chain) was identified in a study of blood T cell repertoires in COVID-19. Study at large: Material from acute and convalescent COVID-19 was sourced from the United States, Italy and Spain. From T cells, B-cell-depleted T cells, or PBMCs came the material, which was cDNA or gDNA.

Authors' analysis steps: Amplification of reference gene primers provided the estimated nucleated cell counts. The table came from immunoSEQ multiplex PCR; TCRdb's copy has only in-frame clones and leaves some out. Clonal size and the V and J genes are those of that table, whereas D and trimming came from the DNA. Here the sample spans under 150,000 clones, 65% to 80% being singletons. This CDR3 has 15 amino acids. The V end lost 4 bases, the J end lost 3 bases, and 13 bases lay between the germline ends. Germline V gives CDR1 LGHDT, CDR2 YNNKEL (reference sequence). Sequenced material: peripheral blood. The receptor was derived from a man in his 60s with acute or convalescent COVID-19. This rearrangement joins TRBV3-1 (or the pseudogene TRBV3-2) to TRBJ2-1; TRBD2 is a possible D gene (7 bases). The chain's CDR3 is CASSRPGGIYNEQFF. In DNA form, the CDR3 reads TGTGCCAGCAGCCGCCCGGGGGGCATCTACAATGAGCAGTTCTTC.